These T cell receptor beta chains were read from a single sample in a study of CXCR3-negative and CXCR3-positive naive CD8 T cells. Reanalyzing the 5' RACE reads, TCRdb keeps one entry per CDR3 protein, without DNA. The table gives approximately 59,000 distinct CDR3 sequences; the top ten clones make up about 0.7% of it. Sequenced sample: naive CXCR3+ CD8+ T cells from blood. Receptors were obtained from a human donor in good health. Some clones in this sample may be carry-over from other donors' samples. CDR3s include the opening cysteine and the closing phenylalanine or tryptophan. Each record gives: V gene, J gene, CDR3 protein.

v_gene: TRBV7-9; j_gene: TRBJ1-1; CDR3aa: CASSSLDVAPEAFF
v_gene: TRBV27; j_gene: TRBJ2-7; CDR3aa: CASSLRQGEQRDYEQYF
v_gene: TRBV27; j_gene: TRBJ2-7; CDR3aa: CASSSPDYEQYF
v_gene: TRBV28; j_gene: TRBJ2-7; CDR3aa: CASRFRAGGADEQYF
v_gene: TRBV7-6; j_gene: TRBJ2-1; CDR3aa: CATRGGREQFF
v_gene: TRBV7-8; j_gene: TRBJ2-3; CDR3aa: CASSSRGVYTTSTDTQYF
v_gene: TRBV27; j_gene: TRBJ1-2; CDR3aa: CASRHGRTNYGYTF
v_gene: TRBV18; j_gene: TRBJ2-1; CDR3aa: CASSPPDRGYNEQFF
v_gene: TRBV6-2/TRBV6-3; j_gene: TRBJ2-1; CDR3aa: CASSYWGAVDEQFF
v_gene: TRBV3-1; j_gene: TRBJ2-7; CDR3aa: CASSQDSTYEQYF
v_gene: TRBV7-2; j_gene: TRBJ2-7; CDR3aa: CASSLEGGGSYEQYF
v_gene: TRBV21-1; j_gene: TRBJ1-1; CDR3aa: CASSTGGGPWITEAFF
v_gene: TRBV29-1; j_gene: TRBJ2-7; CDR3aa: CSVRDSSYEQYF
v_gene: TRBV28; j_gene: TRBJ2-2; CDR3aa: CASSLGVLQLNTGELFF
v_gene: TRBV9; j_gene: TRBJ2-7; CDR3aa: CASSFRGQANEQYF
v_gene: TRBV28; j_gene: TRBJ2-1; CDR3aa: CASSTPQGSSYNEQFF
v_gene: TRBV6-7; j_gene: TRBJ2-7; CDR3aa: CASHGGHHYEQYF
v_gene: TRBV6-6; j_gene: TRBJ1-4; CDR3aa: CASRGEEKLFF
v_gene: TRBV7-6; j_gene: TRBJ2-2; CDR3aa: CASSPSPGSNTGELFF
v_gene: TRBV27; j_gene: TRBJ1-2; CDR3aa: CASQGGTGGGYTF
v_gene: TRBV28; j_gene: TRBJ2-7; CDR3aa: CASSDFSYEQYF
v_gene: TRBV9; j_gene: TRBJ1-5; CDR3aa: CASSVVGEDGNQPQHF
v_gene: TRBV6-4; j_gene: TRBJ2-1; CDR3aa: CASSDVGRTDYNEQFF
v_gene: TRBV7-7; j_gene: TRBJ2-5; CDR3aa: CASSLGWGKEETQYF
v_gene: TRBV12-3/TRBV12-4; j_gene: TRBJ2-2; CDR3aa: CASSSQGYTNTGELFF
v_gene: TRBV6-1; j_gene: TRBJ2-3; CDR3aa: CASQADRTDTQYF
v_gene: TRBV18; j_gene: TRBJ1-1; CDR3aa: CASSPQGQGRTEAFF
v_gene: TRBV6-2/TRBV6-3; j_gene: TRBJ1-5; CDR3aa: CASSYLGGPLDGPQHF
v_gene: TRBV11-3; j_gene: TRBJ2-7; CDR3aa: CASRDRGPYEQYF
v_gene: TRBV6-2/TRBV6-3; j_gene: TRBJ2-3; CDR3aa: CASSVTSGEEYF
v_gene: TRBV28; j_gene: TRBJ2-2; CDR3aa: CASSWVRTGELFF
v_gene: TRBV29-1; j_gene: TRBJ2-3; CDR3aa: CSVHGSADTQYF
v_gene: TRBV15; j_gene: TRBJ2-7; CDR3aa: CATSGSYEQYF
v_gene: TRBV10-2; j_gene: TRBJ2-3; CDR3aa: CASSLAGDTDTQYF
v_gene: TRBV29-1; j_gene: TRBJ2-7; CDR3aa: CSVDVSESYEQYF
v_gene: TRBV5-6; j_gene: TRBJ2-7; CDR3aa: CASSLDRGWGIFYEQYF
v_gene: TRBV6-1; j_gene: TRBJ2-7; CDR3aa: CASSEGPQGAYEQYF
v_gene: TRBV29-1; j_gene: TRBJ2-1; CDR3aa: CSVSGLAEHEQFF
v_gene: TRBV6-5; j_gene: TRBJ1-5; CDR3aa: CASSYFRGSNQPQHF
v_gene: TRBV29-1; j_gene: TRBJ2-3; CDR3aa: CSVETSGGSSTDTQYF
v_gene: TRBV4-1; j_gene: TRBJ2-1; CDR3aa: CASSQAGTAYNEQFF
v_gene: TRBV7-8; j_gene: TRBJ2-7; CDR3aa: CASSFGGLPSYEQYF
v_gene: TRBV10-3; j_gene: TRBJ2-1; CDR3aa: CATETTSYNEQFF
v_gene: TRBV14; j_gene: TRBJ2-1; CDR3aa: CASSRPGGGGYVINEQFF
v_gene: TRBV20-1; j_gene: TRBJ1-2; CDR3aa: CSAKPDRDIHLYGYTF
v_gene: TRBV27; j_gene: TRBJ2-2; CDR3aa: CASSLPRRTGESTGELFF
v_gene: TRBV7-9; j_gene: TRBJ2-1; CDR3aa: CASSPTSGGSSYNEQFF
v_gene: TRBV7-3; j_gene: TRBJ2-1; CDR3aa: CASSLMTGGFNEQFF
v_gene: TRBV29-1; j_gene: TRBJ2-7; CDR3aa: CSVERSSYEQYF
v_gene: TRBV29-1; j_gene: TRBJ2-2; CDR3aa: CSVVGGAGELFF
v_gene: TRBV7-9; j_gene: TRBJ2-3; CDR3aa: CASTGGDADYTDTQYF
v_gene: TRBV6-2/TRBV6-3; j_gene: TRBJ1-5; CDR3aa: CASSYFVGAGTGSNQPQHF